Shown below are 20 T cell receptor beta chains from a single sample sequenced in a study of Graves' ophthalmopathy and Graves' hyperthyroidism. Amplification of the TCR beta CDR3 regions used RNA transcripts (as template). HTBI-primed first-round RT-PCR preceded second-round multiplex PCR. In TCRdb, the multiplex PCR reads were re-called with MiXCR into one record per CDR3 protein. The data contain 740,000 or so distinct CDR3 sequences, around 40% of them singletons. Material: peripheral blood. The receptors here all came from an adult man with Graves' ophthalmopathy.

This CDR3 reads CASISGGSGSPLHF. In nucleotides, the CDR3 is TGTGCCAGCATAAGCGGGGGAAGCGGGTCACCCCTCCACTTT. The chain couples TRBV6-5 to TRBJ1-6, with D possibly being TRBD1 (5 bases). This CDR3 comprises 14 residues. V was pared by 7 bases and J by 10 bases, with 17 bases between. CDR1 and CDR2 from the germline V gene are MNHEY and SVGAGI.

This clonotype was recorded many times. The V gene is TRBV2, the J gene TRBJ2-6; D is possibly TRBD2 (5 bases). Looked up from germline, CDR1 is SNHLY and CDR2 is FYNNEI. Trimming shortened V by 3 bases and J by 0 bases, and 9 bases separated the two germline ends. The CDR3 covers 16 residues. CDR3 nucleotides: TGTGCCAGCAGTGACGGGAAGATCTCTGGGGCCAACGTCCTGACTTTC. Encoded protein: CASSDGKISGANVLTF. The full variable domain, with the rest looked up from reference TRBV2 and TRBJ2-6, is EPEVTQTPSHQVTQMGQEVILRCVPISNHLYFYWYRQILGQKVEFLVSFYNNEISEKSEIFDDQFSVERPDGSNFTLKIRSTKLEDSAMYFCASSDGKISGANVLTFGAGSRLTVL.

This clonotype was counted at least ten times. The chain joins TRBV7-8 to TRBJ2-2; no firm D call. This CDR3 has 15 amino acids. Per the germline V gene, CDR1 is SGHVS and CDR2 is FQNEAQ. The V end was cut by 1 base, the J end by 1 base, with 7 bases between. CDR3 in DNA: TGTGCCAGCAGCTTAGGGGCAGGGAACACCGGGGAGCTGTTTTTT. It specifies CASSLGAGNTGELFF.

A few counts support this clonotype. The chain combines TRBV5-1 with TRBJ2-7; 8 bases match TRBD2. With V trimmed by 2 bases and J by 5 bases, 6 bases remained unmatched. Germline CDR1 reads SGHRS; CDR2 reads YFSETQ. This CDR3 contains 14 residues. The CDR3 DNA is TGCGCCAGCAGCTTCCAAGCGGGAGACGACGAGCAGTACTTC. Its protein product is CASSFQAGDDEQYF. The complete variable domain, with remaining parts taken from reference TRBV5-1 and TRBJ2-7, reads KAGVTQTPRYLIKTRGQQVTLSCSPISGHRSVSWYQQTPGQGLQFLFEYFSETQRNKGNFPGRFSGRQFSNSRSEMNVSTLELGDSALYLCASSFQAGDDEQYFGPGTRLTVT.

There are many counts of this clonotype. The chain links TRBV5-1 to TRBJ2-7, with a possible D match to TRBD1 (6 bases). The ends were cut back, 2 bases at V and 0 bases at J, with 15 bases in the middle. The V gene's germline CDR1 is SGHRS and CDR2 YFSETQ. The CDR3 has 16 amino acids. Here the CDR3 DNA reads TGCGCCAGCAGCTTCTCTCGGACAGCGAGCTCCTACGAGCAGTACTTC. Translated, it gives CASSFSRTASSYEQYF.

V is TRBV20-1 and J is TRBJ2-2; 13 nucleotides match TRBD2. The trim removed 6 bases at V and 7 bases at J, leaving 8 bases unmatched. CDR3 size: 15 residues. The V gene's germline CDR1 is DFQATT and CDR2 SNEGSKA (reference sequence). CDR3 loop: CSAAPTSGGDGELFF. The CDR3 nucleotides read TGCAGTGCAGCTCCAACTAGCGGGGGGGACGGGGAGCTGTTTTTT.

This clonotype has a handful of counts. The CDR3 spells CASSYSEVTEAFF. CDR3 DNA: TGTGCCAGCAGTTACTCGGAGGTTACTGAAGCTTTCTTT. The V and J genes are TRBV6-1 and TRBJ1-1; the D is unclear. Germline CDR1 is MNHNS and CDR2 is SASEGT. CDR3 length: 13 residues. V was pared by 5 bases and J by 5 bases, with 12 bases between.

This chain uses TRBV7-9 with TRBJ2-6, with TRBD1 as a possible D gene (5 bases). CDR1 and CDR2 from the germline V gene are SEHNR and FQNEAQ (reference sequence). Trimming cost V 3 bases and J 1 base, with 13 bases left between them. This CDR3 has 17 residues. This chain's CDR3 is CASSFRTQISGANVLTF. The CDR3 DNA follows: TGTGCCAGCAGCTTTCGGACACAAATTTCTGGGGCCAACGTCCTGACTTTC.

This clonotype was seen a handful of times. The rearrangement uses TRBV7-9 and TRBJ2-7, with D unresolved. Trimming took off 5 bases at V and 0 bases at J, with 17 bases between the two ends. The germline V gene has CDR1 SEHNR and CDR2 FQNEAQ (reference sequence). This CDR3 is 16 amino acids long. CDR3 protein: CASSVPPSGVSYEQYF. The CDR3 nucleotides are TGTGCCAGCAGCGTCCCCCCCTCGGGCGTCTCCTACGAGCAGTACTTC.

The chain recombines TRBV5-1 with TRBJ2-2, with no clear D. CDR3 length equals 14 residues. V lost 0 bases and J 7 bases, leaving 10 bases between the germline ends. Germline V CDR1 and CDR2: SGHRS, YFSETQ. This chain's CDR3 is CASSLANSVGELFF. CDR3 DNA: TGCGCCAGCAGCTTGGCCAATTCTGTCGGGGAGCTGTTTTTT.

This chain connects TRBV25-1 to TRBJ1-2, with 8 bases aligning to TRBD1. CDR1 is MGHDK and CDR2 is SYGVNS in the germline V gene. The CDR3 contains 13 residues. J was trimmed by 1 base and V by 11 bases; bases with no gene match: 6. CDR3 nucleotide sequence: TGTGCCTTACACAGGGGGGTTAACTATGGCTACACCTTC. Encoded protein: CALHRGVNYGYTF.

The gene calls are TRBV20-1 and TRBJ1-5; tentatively, D is TRBD1 (5 bases). Trimming stripped 2 bases from V and 5 bases from J, with 13 bases between. The CDR3 covers 14 residues. Germline V lookup: CDR1 DFQATT, CDR2 SNEGSKA (reference sequence). The CDR3 here is CSARPGFRDQPQHF. CDR3 nucleotides: TGCAGTGCTAGACCAGGGTTCCGCGATCAGCCCCAGCATTTT.

This clonotype has at least ten counts. The J gene is TRBJ2-7, the V gene TRBV29-1; 8 nucleotides align to TRBD1. The trim removed 0 bases at V and 0 bases at J, leaving 7 bases unmatched. CDR1 and CDR2 (germline): SQVTM, ANQGSEA. The CDR3 spans 16 residues. The CDR3: CSVEEFPGQASYEQYF. The DNA of the CDR3 is TGCAGCGTTGAAGAATTTCCGGGACAGGCCTCCTACGAGCAGTACTTC.

This clonotype was counted a few times. The genes are TRBV6-5 and TRBJ2-7; no clear D. This CDR3 has 13 residues. CDR1 is MNHEY and CDR2 is SVGAGI in the germline V gene. V lost 4 bases to trimming and J lost 5 bases, with 12 bases between them. CDR3 loop: CASSLVAAHEQYF. CDR3 DNA: TGTGCCAGCAGTTTAGTAGCCGCACACGAGCAGTACTTC.

This clonotype showed up just a few times. The V and J genes are TRBV14 and TRBJ1-2; 8 bases are a match to TRBD1. In germline, CDR1 is SGHDN, CDR2 FVKESK. This CDR3 has 14 residues. Losses at the gene ends were 4 bases for V and 3 bases for J; bases not matched to a gene: 4. CDR3 amino acids: CASSPDRAYYGYTF. CDR3 nucleotides: TGTGCCAGCAGCCCGGACAGGGCATACTATGGCTACACCTTC. Filled out from reference TRBV14 and TRBJ1-2, the complete variable domain reads EAGVTQFPSHSVIEKGQTVTLRCDPISGHDNLYWYRRVMGKEIKFLLHFVKESKQDESGMPNNRFLAERTGGTYSTLKVQPAELEDSGVYFCASSPDRAYYGYTFGSGTRLTVV.

J is TRBJ1-1 and V is TRBV3-1; 7 positions agree with TRBD1. Looked up from germline, CDR1 is LGHDT and CDR2 is YNNKEL (reference sequence). V shed 2 bases and J 11 bases; nucleotides not matched to a gene: 11. The CDR3 is 14 amino acids. CDR3 in amino acids: CASSQQGERLDAFF. The CDR3 nucleotides are TGTGCCAGCAGCCAACAGGGGGAACGACTTGATGCTTTCTTT.

The chain combines TRBV20-1 with TRBJ2-5; the D gene is possibly TRBD1 (6 bases). Trimming took 0 bases from V and 9 from J, leaving 17 bases between them. Germline values: CDR1 DFQATT, CDR2 SNEGSKA (reference sequence). This CDR3 has 14 residues. The DNA of the CDR3 is TGCAGTGCTAGAGATCATTCGGAGGCAGGGGCCCAGTACTTC. It translates to CSARDHSEAGAQYF.

The gene calls are TRBV7-9 and TRBJ2-2; D unresolved. This CDR3 is built from 10 residues. Germline CDR1 and CDR2: SEHNR and FQNEAQ (reference sequence). Trimming cost V 7 bases and J 8 bases, with 5 bases left between them. Here the CDR3 DNA reads TGTGCCAGCAACCATGGGGAGCTGTTTTTT. Amino acid sequence: CASNHGELFF.

The V gene is TRBV7-9, the J gene TRBJ1-1; 10 nucleotides line up with TRBD1. CDR1 and CDR2 from the germline V gene are SEHNR and FQNEAQ (reference sequence). The CDR3 contains 12 residues. The CDR3 sequence is CASGQGITEAFF. CDR3 nucleotides: TGTGCATCGGGACAGGGGATCACTGAAGCTTTCTTT. Full variable domain (remainder filled in from reference TRBV7-9 and TRBJ1-1): DTGVSQNPRHKITKRGQNVTFRCDPISEHNRLYWYRQTLGQGPEFLTYFQNEAQLEKSRLLSDRFSAERPKGSFSTLEIQRTEQGDSAMYLCASGQGITEAFFGQGTRLTVV.

The chain links TRBV2 to TRBJ1-2, with TRBD1 matching 8 bases. The CDR3 is 14 amino acids. Per the germline V gene, CDR1 is SNHLY and CDR2 is FYNNEI. V lost 6 bases to trimming and J lost 4 bases; unmatched junction nucleotides: 7. The chain's CDR3 is CASRTGTGSYGYTF. The CDR3 DNA follows: TGTGCCAGCAGGACCGGGACAGGTAGCTATGGCTACACCTTC.